The 9 T cell receptor beta chains below were found in one sample sequenced in a study of stem cell transplantation in POMP-related autoinflammatory disease. The assay was immunoSEQ multiplex PCR, and TCRdb's table has in-frame clones only and misses some. This table holds tens of thousands of clones, roughly 90% found once. Source: CD4+ T cells from PBMCs, taken after stem cell transplantation. Receptor source: a human patient with POMP-related autoinflammation and immune dysregulation (PRAID). Among the T cells, some may be from the graft donor.

This clone was observed once. This chain connects TRBV9 to TRBJ2-2, with 7 nucleotides matching TRBD1. The CDR3 has 15 residues. CDR1 and CDR2 from the germline V gene are SGDLS and YYNGEE. With 2 bases clipped from V and 4 bases from J, the junction kept 5 bases outside the gene matches. DNA of the CDR3: TGTGCCAGCAGCGTGGGGACAGTTAGCACCGGGGAGCTGTTTTTT. Translated, it gives CASSVGTVSTGELFF.

V and J are TRBV24-1 and TRBJ2-5, with 8 bases fitting TRBD1. The CDR3 consists of 18 residues. The germline CDR1 and CDR2 sequences are KGHDR and SFDVKD. V was clipped by 3 bases and J by 2 bases; unmatched bases: 13. In DNA form, the CDR3 reads TGTGCCACCAGTGATGGGGCAATCAGGGGGCTTTGGCAAGAGACCCAGTACTTC. Amino acids: CATSDGAIRGLWQETQYF.

The CDR3 DNA reads as TGCGCCAGCAGAGCAGCAGGGGGCGCGGGGACTGAAGCTTTCTTT. Its translation is CASRAAGGAGTEAFF. The J gene is TRBJ1-1, the V gene TRBV10-2; 8 nucleotides agree with TRBD1. Germline lookup yields CDR1 WSHSY and CDR2 SAAADI. The V segment lost 6 bases and the J segment 5 bases; nucleotides outside the gene matches: 11. The CDR3 has 15 amino acids.

The chain links TRBV19 to TRBJ2-1; no definite D call. The CDR3 contains 15 residues. Trimming cost V 4 bases and J 10 bases, with 20 bases left between them. CDR1 is LNHDA and CDR2 is SQIVND in the germline V gene (reference sequence). The CDR3, as DNA: TGTGCCAGTAGTAAGAATACCCGGGTCCCCAGGGAGCAGTTCTTC. It encodes CASSKNTRVPREQFF.

This chain joins TRBV6-5 and TRBJ1-3; TRBD1 is a possible D gene (6 bases). This CDR3 region has 15 residues. V gave up 5 bases and J gave up 3 bases, with 14 bases separating them. CDR1 is MNHEY and CDR2 is SVGAGI in the germline V gene. The CDR3 DNA follows: TGTGCCAGCAGTAGCCAGGGGACACTTGGAAACACCATATATTTT. It translates to CASSSQGTLGNTIYF.

The chain employs TRBV18 and TRBJ1-2; D not certain. Deletions cut 3 bases from V and 2 bases from J, with 7 bases between. This CDR3 region has 13 residues. Germline lookup yields CDR1 KGHSH and CDR2 LQKENI. The CDR3, as DNA: TGTGCCAGCTCACCGTCTGGAAACTATGGCTACACCTTC. This gives the protein CASSPSGNYGYTF.

CDR3 sequence (DNA): TGTGCCAGCTCACCTACTAGCGGGAGAGGTAATGAGCAGTTCTTC. Amino acid sequence: CASSPTSGRGNEQFF. The V and J genes are TRBV18 and TRBJ2-1, with 11 bases lining up with TRBD2. V was pared by 3 bases and J by 7 bases, with 5 bases of the junction left unmatched. Germline CDR1 KGHSH, CDR2 LQKENI. This CDR3 contains 15 residues.

The genes are TRBV7-9 and TRBJ2-7; D ambiguous. The germline V and J ends were trimmed by 4 bases and 2 bases, with 12 bases remaining between them. This CDR3 contains 14 residues. Germline CDR1 is SEHNR and CDR2 is FQNEAQ (reference sequence). The DNA for the CDR3 is TGTGCCAGCAGCTCCGGCCGGAGTGCCTACGAGCAGTACTTC. As protein: CASSSGRSAYEQYF.

The J gene is TRBJ1-1, the V gene TRBV28; TRBD1 might be the D (6 bases). Trimming removed 5 bases from V and 6 bases from J, with 19 bases in between. The CDR3 totals 15 residues. Germline assignment: CDR1 MDHEN and CDR2 SYDVKM. CDR3: CASSPNQGLGAEAFF. The DNA of the CDR3 is TGTGCCAGCAGTCCAAACCAGGGGCTCGGAGCTGAAGCTTTCTTT.